This T cell receptor beta chain came from a study of tumor T cells in aggressive B-cell lymphoma. Profiling relied on immunoSEQ multiplex PCR, and the TCRdb table lists in-frame clones only, not all of them. The sample lists roughly 630 clones, approximately 83% seen once, with 6.5% to 8% in the top ten. J was trimmed by 3 bases and V by 0 bases; bases with no gene match: 4. Germline CDR1 reads MNHEY; CDR2 reads SVGAGI. This CDR3 is 16 amino acids long. The rearrangement joins TRBV6-5 to TRBJ1-5; 8 bases line up with TRBD1. What was sequenced was tumor tissue. This receptor was taken from an adult with diffuse large B cell lymphoma. The CDR3 DNA reads as TGTGCCAGCAGTTACTCGCGGACAGGGTTCAATCAGCCCCAGCATTTT. Translation: CASSYSRTGFNQPQHF.